These T cell receptor beta chains were read from a single sample in a study of OX40 agonist ivuxolimab in advanced cancers. This table comes from immunoSEQ multiplex PCR, and its TCRdb copy is limited to in-frame clones, with some not included. The sample holds 15,000 to 20,000 clones; approximately 80% are singletons and the top ten take 26%. The sample was CD4+ or CD8+ T cells sorted from blood, taken in a trial of the OX40 agonist ivuxolimab. The origin of the receptors is an adult with an advanced solid tumor such as melanoma, head and neck, liver or kidney cancer. The CDR3 runs from the conserved cysteine through the conserved F or W. The order of the fields is D gene, V gene, clone size, J gene, CDR3 DNA, CDR3 protein. A D gene is named only where the DNA matches it firmly. Size is omitted from some rows. Given values are once, few, many or a class for expanded clones.

NA	TRBV19	NA	TRBJ2-4	TGTGCCAGTAGTTGGGATGAGGGGAAAAACATTCAGTACTTC	CASSWDEGKNIQYF
NA	TRBV4-3	NA	TRBJ2-7	TGCGCCAGCAGCCAGACCCCTAGCTCCTCCTACGAGCAGTACTTC	CASSQTPSSSYEQYF
NA	TRBV15	NA	TRBJ1-1	TGTGCCACCAGCAGAGATTCATGGGAGGACATGAACACTGAAGCTTTCTTT	CATSRDSWEDMNTEAFF
TRBD1	TRBV5-1	NA	TRBJ1-5	TGCGCCAGCAGCTTGTTGGGACAGGGAGATCAGCCCCAGCATTTT	CASSLLGQGDQPQHF
NA	TRBV27	NA	TRBJ2-7	TGTGCCAGTAGCCGAATGGCAGGGCTTTTCTACGAGCAGTACTTC	CASSRMAGLFYEQYF
NA	TRBV13	NA	TRBJ2-7	TGTGCCAGCAGCTCCTTACGGGGCCTGGAGCAGTACTTC	CASSSLRGLEQYF
NA	TRBV27	NA	TRBJ2-7	TGTGCCAGCAGCCCTCGCTCATCCTACGAGCAGTACTTC	CASSPRSSYEQYF
NA	TRBV28	NA	TRBJ2-2	TGTGCCAGCAGTCTCATTGGTTCAGACACCGGGGAGCTGTTTTTT	CASSLIGSDTGELFF
NA	TRBV28	NA	TRBJ2-1	TGTGCCAGCAGTTGGACCAACAATGAGCAGTTCTTC	CASSWTNNEQFF
NA	TRBV7-2	NA	TRBJ2-5	TGTGCCAGCAGCGCCGAAGTTCGAGAAGTAGAGACCCAGTACTTC	CASSAEVREVETQYF
NA	TRBV11-3	NA	TRBJ2-7	TGTGCCAGCAGCTTAGCCGGTCTGGGGAACGAGCAGTACTTC	CASSLAGLGNEQYF
TRBD2	TRBV14	NA	TRBJ2-1	TGTGCCAGCAGCCAAGAAGGGGACCTAGCGGGAGGGACGGATGAGCAGTTCTTC	CASSQEGDLAGGTDEQFF
TRBD1	TRBV28	NA	TRBJ1-2	TGTGCCAGCAGGCCGGGACAGGCCGCCTTATTGTATGGCTACACCTTC	CASRPGQAALLYGYTF
NA	TRBV11-1	NA	TRBJ2-1	TGTGCCAGCAGCGCCTGGACTACCATCGTTAACAATGAGCAGTTCTTC	CASSAWTTIVNNEQFF
NA	TRBV28	few	TRBJ2-2	TGTGCCAGCAGTTTCCCCGGGGAGCTGTTTTTT	CASSFPGELFF
NA	TRBV21-1	NA	TRBJ2-1	TGTGCCAGCAGCAAAGTCCCTAGCGGGAGATCCTACAATGAGCAGTTCTTC	CASSKVPSGRSYNEQFF
NA	TRBV4-1	NA	TRBJ1-1	TGCGCCAGCAGCCAAGATCTGTGGAACACTGAAGCTTTCTTT	CASSQDLWNTEAFF
TRBD2	TRBV19	NA	TRBJ2-7	TGTGCCAGTAGTATTAGCGGGAGTGTGAACGAGCAGTACTTC	CASSISGSVNEQYF
NA	TRBV29-1	NA	TRBJ2-7	TGCAGCGTTACTAAACAGGGTATCTACGAGCAGTACTTC	CSVTKQGIYEQYF
NA	TRBV11-2	NA	TRBJ2-3	TGTGCCAGCAGCCCCGGACGCCAGAGCACAGATACGCAGTATTTT	CASSPGRQSTDTQYF
NA	TRBV18	NA	TRBJ2-7	TGTGCCAGCTCGCCCAACGACAGGAGCTCCTACGAGCAGTACTTC	CASSPNDRSSYEQYF
TRBD1	TRBV27	NA	TRBJ2-7	TGTGCCAGCAGTACCCGGGACAGCTACGAGCAGTACTTC	CASSTRDSYEQYF
NA	TRBV28	NA	TRBJ2-7	TGTGCCAGCACCGACGGGGACTACGAGCAGTACTTC	CASTDGDYEQYF
NA	TRBV2	NA	TRBJ2-5	TGTGCCAGCAGTGAGAGTAGGGCGAAGGAGACCCAGTACTTC	CASSESRAKETQYF
TRBD2	TRBV11-2	NA	TRBJ2-3	TGTGCCAGCAGCCAAGCGGGAGGGCATCAAACAGATACGCAGTATTTT	CASSQAGGHQTDTQYF
TRBD1	TRBV7-8	NA	TRBJ2-4	TGTGCCAGCAGCTTAGTAGGGGACAGCAATCTAGCCAAAAACATTCAGTACTTC	CASSLVGDSNLAKNIQYF
TRBD1	TRBV15	NA	TRBJ2-4	TGTGCCACCAGCAGGGAGGGACAGGGCGAAAACATTCAGTACTTC	CATSREGQGENIQYF
NA	TRBV7-9	medium-sized	TRBJ2-7	TGTGCCAGCAGCCCAGAGGACGGGAGCTCCTACGAGCAGTACTTC	CASSPEDGSSYEQYF
NA	TRBV6-6	NA	TRBJ2-1	TGTGCCAGCAGTTACCCCTCGGGCCCGGAACACAATGAGCAGTTCTTC	CASSYPSGPEHNEQFF
NA	TRBV7-3	NA	TRBJ1-2	TGTGCCAGCAGACGGGGCCCAGGAGATGGCTACACCTTC	CASRRGPGDGYTF
NA	TRBV4-1	NA	TRBJ2-5	TGCGCCAGCAGCCCCCCCGGCGGAAAAGAGACCCAGTACTTC	CASSPPGGKETQYF
NA	TRBV6-8	few	TRBJ1-4	TGTGCCAGACGGGAATGGAAAAAACTGTTTTTT	CARREWKKLFF